Listed below are T cell receptor beta chains from one sample, sequenced in a study of T cell responses to AZD1222 COVID-19 vaccine. Sequencing was performed with immunoSEQ multiplex PCR; in TCRdb, only in-frame clones are kept and a portion is missing. The sample has some 150,000 clones; about 90% are singletons. The sample in question was peripheral blood, obtained on day 0 of MenACWY control vaccination. These receptors were obtained from an adult in good health. CDR3s include the opening cysteine and the closing phenylalanine or tryptophan. D genes are given only for firm matches. The size field is filled for only some rows; it gives once, few, many or a size class.

j_gene,v_gene,d_gene,abundance,CDR3nt,CDR3aa
TRBJ1-5,TRBV4-3,NA,NA,TGCGCCAGCAGCCTCCGGAGGGGCCTGCCCCAGCATTTT,CASSLRRGLPQHF
TRBJ1-2,TRBV6-2/TRBV6-3,NA,NA,TGTGCCAGCAGTTCCGACAGTTACGGCTACACCTTC,CASSSDSYGYTF
TRBJ1-6,TRBV27,TRBD1,NA,TGTGCCAGCAGTTTCAGGGGGAGTAATTCACCCCTCCACTTT,CASSFRGSNSPLHF
TRBJ1-3,TRBV5-6,TRBD1,NA,TGTGCCAGCAGCCCGACAGGGATCTCTGGAAACACCATATATTTT,CASSPTGISGNTIYF
TRBJ1-5,TRBV5-6,TRBD1,once,TGTGCCAGCAGCTTAACGAGACAGGGAGGCAATCAGCCCCAGCATTTT,CASSLTRQGGNQPQHF
TRBJ1-1,TRBV23-1,TRBD1,NA,TGCGCCAGCAGTCAATTGGGGTGGAGGGGGCTTAACACTGAAGCTTTCTTT,CASSQLGWRGLNTEAFF
TRBJ1-1,TRBV6-2/TRBV6-3,TRBD1,NA,TGTGCCAGCAGTTACTCGCTGGGACAGGGAAGGAACACTGAAGCTTTCTTT,CASSYSLGQGRNTEAFF
TRBJ2-7,TRBV5-6,NA,NA,TGTGCCAGCAGCTACGGGACCCCATCCTACGAGCAGTACTTC,CASSYGTPSYEQYF
TRBJ1-2,TRBV4-1,TRBD1,NA,TGCGCCAGCAGCAAAATATACCGGGACAGGGATTATGGCTACACCTTC,CASSKIYRDRDYGYTF
TRBJ1-6,TRBV13,NA,NA,TGTGCCAGCAGCAAAAGAAATGTCCTACCCCTCCACTTT,CASSKRNVLPLHF
TRBJ1-4,TRBV10-3,NA,NA,TGTGCCATCTCCCCACAGTCTAATGAAAAACTGTTTTTT,CAISPQSNEKLFF
TRBJ2-3,TRBV18,NA,NA,TGTGCCAGCTCACCAAGAGGCGGCCGGCTCACAGATACGCAGTATTTT,CASSPRGGRLTDTQYF
TRBJ2-1,TRBV27,NA,NA,TGTGCCAGCAGGGGGGTAATAACCTACAATGAGCAGTTCTTC,CASRGVITYNEQFF
TRBJ1-4,TRBV11-2,NA,NA,TGTGCCAGCAGCTTAGCTGCCGCTGGGAAACTGTTTTTT,CASSLAAAGKLFF
TRBJ1-5,TRBV3-1/TRBV3-2,NA,NA,TGTGCCAGCAGCCAAGATCAGGCAGGCGGGCAGCCCCAGCATTTT,CASSQDQAGGQPQHF
TRBJ2-7,TRBV30,TRBD2,NA,TGTGCCTGGTCCGGACTAGCGGGCGAGGAGCAGTACTTC,CAWSGLAGEEQYF
TRBJ2-7,TRBV28,NA,NA,TGTGCCAGCAGCATCCCCGGACAGAGCTACGAGCAGTACTTC,CASSIPGQSYEQYF
TRBJ2-3,TRBV28,NA,NA,TGTGCCAGCAGTTTATCCTTGCGGGACCCCCCGGGGGATACGCAGTATTTT,CASSLSLRDPPGDTQYF
TRBJ1-3,TRBV24-1,TRBD1,NA,TGTGCCACCAGTGATCCCCGGGACAGGGGGCCGGGCGCTGGAAACACCATATATTTT,CATSDPRDRGPGAGNTIYF
TRBJ1-4,TRBV2,NA,few,TGTGCCAGCAGCCGTTTGCAGGCAGCTAATGAAAAACTGTTTTTT,CASSRLQAANEKLFF
TRBJ2-1,TRBV9,TRBD2,NA,TGTGCCAGCAGCGTACTAGCGGCCTCCTACAATGAGCAGTTCTTC,CASSVLAASYNEQFF
TRBJ2-7,TRBV10-1,NA,few,TGCGCCAGCAGTGACCCGGGGTACGAGCAGTACTTC,CASSDPGYEQYF
TRBJ1-2,TRBV5-1,NA,NA,TGCGCCAGCAGCGATCGTAAAGTGGTGCTCAGGGACTATGGCTACACCTTC,CASSDRKVVLRDYGYTF
TRBJ2-7,TRBV14,NA,NA,TGTGCCAGCAGCCCACAGTCGCTCAGCTCCTACGAGCAGTACTTC,CASSPQSLSSYEQYF
TRBJ1-5,TRBV3-1/TRBV3-2,NA,NA,TGTGCCAGCAGCCACAGAGGTGGTCAGCCCCAGCATTTT,CASSHRGGQPQHF
TRBJ1-6,TRBV27,NA,NA,TGTGCCAGCAGTTTATCTCCGGGGAATTCACCCCTCCACTTT,CASSLSPGNSPLHF